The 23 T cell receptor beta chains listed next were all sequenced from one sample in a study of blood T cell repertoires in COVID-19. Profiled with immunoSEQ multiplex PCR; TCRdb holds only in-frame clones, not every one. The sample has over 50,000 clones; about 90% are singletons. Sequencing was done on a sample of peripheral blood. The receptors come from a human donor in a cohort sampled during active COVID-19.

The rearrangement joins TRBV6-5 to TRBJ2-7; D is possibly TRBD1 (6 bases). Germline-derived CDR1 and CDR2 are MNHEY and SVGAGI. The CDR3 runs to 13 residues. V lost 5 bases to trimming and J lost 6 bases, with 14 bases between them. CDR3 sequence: CASSLRQALEQYF. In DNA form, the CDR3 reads TGTGCCAGCAGTCTACGACAGGCTCTCGAGCAGTACTTC.

CDR3 nucleotides: TGTGCCAGCAGTCCACGCATCGGGACAGGGAATGAAAAACTGTTTTTT. It encodes CASSPRIGTGNEKLFF. V and J are TRBV2 and TRBJ1-4; TRBD1 matches at 9 bases. From germline, CDR1 is SNHLY and CDR2 FYNNEI. V was pared by 5 bases and J by 5 bases, with 9 bases of the junction left unmatched. The CDR3 contains 16 residues. Complete variable domain (other parts from reference TRBV2 and TRBJ1-4): EPEVTQTPSHQVTQMGQEVILRCVPISNHLYFYWYRQILGQKVEFLVSFYNNEISEKSEIFDDQFSVERPDGSNFTLKIRSTKLEDSAMYFCASSPRIGTGNEKLFFGSGTQLSVL.

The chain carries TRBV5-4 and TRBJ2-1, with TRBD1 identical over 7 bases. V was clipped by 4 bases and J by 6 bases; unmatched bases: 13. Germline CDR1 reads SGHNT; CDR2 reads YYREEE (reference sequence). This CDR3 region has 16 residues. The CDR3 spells CASSPQNRGKGNEQFF. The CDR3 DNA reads TGTGCCAGCAGCCCACAAAACAGGGGAAAGGGCAATGAGCAGTTCTTC. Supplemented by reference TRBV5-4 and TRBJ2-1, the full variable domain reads ETGVTQSPTHLIKTRGQQVTLRCSSQSGHNTVSWYQQALGQGPQFIFQYYREEENGRGNFPPRFSGLQFPNYSSELNVNALELDDSALYLCASSPQNRGKGNEQFFGPGTRLTVL.

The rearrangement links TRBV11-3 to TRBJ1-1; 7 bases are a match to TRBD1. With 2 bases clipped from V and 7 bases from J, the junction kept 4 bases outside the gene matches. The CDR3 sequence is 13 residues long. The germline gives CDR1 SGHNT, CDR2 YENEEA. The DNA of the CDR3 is TGTGCCAGCAGCTTAAGGGCAGGGGGTGAAGCTTTCTTT. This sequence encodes CASSLRAGGEAFF. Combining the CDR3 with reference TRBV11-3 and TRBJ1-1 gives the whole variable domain EAGVVQSPRYKIIEKKQPVAFWCNPISGHNTLYWYLQNLGQGPELLIRYENEEAVDDSQLPKDRFSAERLKGVDSTLKIQPAELGDSAVYLCASSLRAGGEAFFGQGTRLTVV.

CDR3 sequence: CASSLAGGSSYNEQFF. The CDR3 region has the DNA TGCGCCAGCAGCCTAGCGGGGGGGAGCTCCTACAATGAGCAGTTCTTC. V gene TRBV5-1 combines with J gene TRBJ2-1, with 12 bases aligning to TRBD2. Looked up from germline, CDR1 is SGHRS and CDR2 is YFSETQ. Trimming took 4 bases from V and 0 from J; bases not matched to a gene: 2. There are 16 residues in the CDR3. The variable domain in full, completed from reference TRBV5-1 and TRBJ2-1, reads KAGVTQTPRYLIKTRGQQVTLSCSPISGHRSVSWYQQTPGQGLQFLFEYFSETQRNKGNFPGRFSGRQFSNSRSEMNVSTLELGDSALYLCASSLAGGSSYNEQFFGPGTRLTVL.

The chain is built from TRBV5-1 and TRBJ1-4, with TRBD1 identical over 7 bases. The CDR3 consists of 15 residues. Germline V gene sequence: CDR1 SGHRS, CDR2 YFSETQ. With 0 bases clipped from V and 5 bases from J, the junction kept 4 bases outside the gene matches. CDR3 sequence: CASSLEGQPNEKLFF. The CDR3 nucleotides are TGCGCCAGCAGCTTGGAGGGACAGCCCAATGAAAAACTGTTTTTT.

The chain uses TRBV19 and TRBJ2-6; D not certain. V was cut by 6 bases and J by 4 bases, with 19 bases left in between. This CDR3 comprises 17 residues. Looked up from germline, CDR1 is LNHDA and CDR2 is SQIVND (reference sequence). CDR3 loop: CASSSWVRLAGANVLTF. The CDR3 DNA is TGTGCCAGTAGCAGTTGGGTGCGGTTGGCAGGGGCCAACGTCCTGACTTTC.

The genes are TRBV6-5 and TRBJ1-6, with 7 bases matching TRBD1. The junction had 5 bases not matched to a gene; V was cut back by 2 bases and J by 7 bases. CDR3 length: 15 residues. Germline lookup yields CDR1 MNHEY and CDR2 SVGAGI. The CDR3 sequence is CASSYRRQGNSPLHF. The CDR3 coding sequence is TGTGCCAGCAGTTACCGGAGACAGGGAAATTCACCCCTCCACTTT.

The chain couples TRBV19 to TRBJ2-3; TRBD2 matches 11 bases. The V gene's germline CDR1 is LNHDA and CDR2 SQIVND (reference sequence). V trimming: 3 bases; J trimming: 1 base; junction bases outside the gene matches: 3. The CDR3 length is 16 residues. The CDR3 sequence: CASSMLTSGGTDTQYF. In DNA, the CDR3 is TGTGCCAGTAGTATGTTGACTAGCGGGGGCACAGATACGCAGTATTTT.

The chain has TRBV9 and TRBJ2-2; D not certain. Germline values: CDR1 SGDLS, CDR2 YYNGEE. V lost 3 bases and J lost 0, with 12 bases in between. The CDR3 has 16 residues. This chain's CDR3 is CASSGAPAANTGELFF. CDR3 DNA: TGTGCCAGCAGCGGGGCACCGGCCGCGAACACCGGGGAGCTGTTTTTT.

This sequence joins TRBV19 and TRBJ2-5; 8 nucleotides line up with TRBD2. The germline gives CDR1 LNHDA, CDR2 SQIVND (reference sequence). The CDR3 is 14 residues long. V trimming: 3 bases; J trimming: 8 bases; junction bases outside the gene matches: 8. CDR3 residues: CASSMGAGERTQYF. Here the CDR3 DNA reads TGTGCCAGTAGTATGGGAGCGGGGGAGCGAACCCAGTACTTC.

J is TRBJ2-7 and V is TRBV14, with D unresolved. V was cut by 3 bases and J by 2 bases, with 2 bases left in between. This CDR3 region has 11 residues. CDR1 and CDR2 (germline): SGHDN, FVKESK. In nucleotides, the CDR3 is TGTGCCAGCAGCCATACCTACGAGCAGTACTTC. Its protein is CASSHTYEQYF.

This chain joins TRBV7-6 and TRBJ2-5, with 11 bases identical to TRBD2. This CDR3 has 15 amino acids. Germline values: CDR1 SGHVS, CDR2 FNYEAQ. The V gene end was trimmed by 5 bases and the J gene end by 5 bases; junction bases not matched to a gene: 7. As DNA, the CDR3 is TGTGCCAGCAGCCCATATACTAGCGGGAGTGAGACCCAGTACTTC. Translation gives CASSPYTSGSETQYF.

CDR3 sequence (DNA): TGTGCCAGCTCACCGCCGGGACAGGGAGACGAGCAGTACTTC. It specifies CASSPPGQGDEQYF. V gene TRBV18 combines with J gene TRBJ2-7; 9 positions agree with TRBD1. CDR1 and CDR2 from the germline V gene are KGHSH and LQKENI. V lost 3 bases and J lost 5; bases outside the gene matches: 5. The CDR3 totals 14 residues.

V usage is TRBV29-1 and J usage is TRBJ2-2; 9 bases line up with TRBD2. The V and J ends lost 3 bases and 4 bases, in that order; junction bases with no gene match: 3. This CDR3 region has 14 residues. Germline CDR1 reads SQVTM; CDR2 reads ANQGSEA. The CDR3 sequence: CSVEGLAATGELFF. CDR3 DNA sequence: TGCAGCGTTGAGGGACTAGCAGCCACCGGGGAGCTGTTTTTT.

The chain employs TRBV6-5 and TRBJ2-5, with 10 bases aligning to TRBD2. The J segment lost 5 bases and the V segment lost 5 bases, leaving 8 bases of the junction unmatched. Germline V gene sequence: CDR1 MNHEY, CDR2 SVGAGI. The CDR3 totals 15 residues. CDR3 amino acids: CASSRLAGRTETQYF. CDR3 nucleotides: TGTGCCAGCAGTCGACTAGCGGGCCGGACGGAGACCCAGTACTTC.

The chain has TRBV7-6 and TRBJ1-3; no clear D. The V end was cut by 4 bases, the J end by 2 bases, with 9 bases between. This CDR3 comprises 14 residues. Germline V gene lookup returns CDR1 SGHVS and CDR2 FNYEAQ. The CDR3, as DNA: TGTGCCAGCAGCTCGTACAGCACTGGAAACACCATATATTTT. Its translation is CASSSYSTGNTIYF.

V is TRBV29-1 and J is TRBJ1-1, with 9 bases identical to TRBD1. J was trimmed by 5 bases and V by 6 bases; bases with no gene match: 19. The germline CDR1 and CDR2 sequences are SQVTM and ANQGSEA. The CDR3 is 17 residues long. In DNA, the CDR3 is TGCAGCGTCAACGGGGCTACAGGGGGCGCGGGGAGGACTGAAGCTTTCTTT. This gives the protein CSVNGATGGAGRTEAFF. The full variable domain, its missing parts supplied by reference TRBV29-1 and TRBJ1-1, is SAVISQKPSRDICQRGTSLTIQCQVDSQVTMMFWYRQQPGQSLTLIATANQGSEATYESGFVIDKFPISRPNLTFSTLTVSNMSPEDSSIYLCSVNGATGGAGRTEAFFGQGTRLTVV.

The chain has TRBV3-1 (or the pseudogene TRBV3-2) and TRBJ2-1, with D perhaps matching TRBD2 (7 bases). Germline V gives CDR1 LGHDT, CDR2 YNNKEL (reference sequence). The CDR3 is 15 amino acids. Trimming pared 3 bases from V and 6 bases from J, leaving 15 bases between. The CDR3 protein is CASSHGWGGGNEQFF. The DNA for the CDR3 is TGTGCCAGCAGCCACGGTTGGGGAGGGGGCAATGAGCAGTTCTTC.

The CDR3 reads CASSPGLAGGSDGNEQFF. In DNA, the CDR3 is TGTGCCAGCAGCCCCGGACTAGCGGGGGGGAGTGACGGCAATGAGCAGTTCTTC. This sequence joins TRBV5-4 and TRBJ2-1; TRBD2 matches 15 bases. Germline V gene data show CDR1 as SGHNT and CDR2 as YYREEE (reference sequence). V was clipped by 4 bases and J by 6 bases; unmatched bases: 11. The CDR3 is 18 amino acids.

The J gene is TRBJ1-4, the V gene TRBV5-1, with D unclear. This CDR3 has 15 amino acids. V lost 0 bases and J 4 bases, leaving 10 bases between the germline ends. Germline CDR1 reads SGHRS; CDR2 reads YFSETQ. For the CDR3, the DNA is TGCGCCAGCAGCTTGGTATCTGGAGGTAATGAAAAACTGTTTTTT. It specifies CASSLVSGGNEKLFF.

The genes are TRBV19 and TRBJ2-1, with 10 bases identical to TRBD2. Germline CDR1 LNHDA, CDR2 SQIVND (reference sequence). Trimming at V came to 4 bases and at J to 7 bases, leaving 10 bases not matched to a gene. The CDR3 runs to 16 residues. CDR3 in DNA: TGTGCCAGTAGTAACCCAGCGGGAGGGCGTAGGAATGAGCAGTTCTTC. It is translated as CASSNPAGGRRNEQFF.

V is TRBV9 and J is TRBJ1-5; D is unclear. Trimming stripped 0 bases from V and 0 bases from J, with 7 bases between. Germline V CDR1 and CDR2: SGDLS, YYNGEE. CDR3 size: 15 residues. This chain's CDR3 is CASSVGFRSNQPQHF. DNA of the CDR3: TGTGCCAGCAGCGTAGGTTTTCGTAGCAATCAGCCCCAGCATTTT.